This TCR beta chain was obtained from a study of T cell changes during pregnancy in multiple sclerosis. This clone was recorded once. Trimming took 0 bases from V and 1 from J; bases not matched to a gene: 1. Per germline, CDR1 SNHLY and CDR2 FYNNEI. The CDR3 is 15 amino acids. TCRdb keeps only in-frame clones here, not all; method: immunoSEQ multiplex PCR. Here the sample spans around 29,000 clones, roughly nine tenths being singletons. This specimen consisted of CD8+ T cells from peripheral blood mononuclear cells, obtained before pregnancy. This rearrangement joins TRBV2 to TRBJ1-1; 8 nucleotides line up with TRBD1. This TCR was recovered from a female donor with multiple sclerosis, enrolled in a pregnancy study. The CDR3 coding sequence is TGTGCCAGCAGTGAAGCCAGGGGGCAGAACACTGAAGCTTTCTTT. Protein product: CASSEARGQNTEAFF.